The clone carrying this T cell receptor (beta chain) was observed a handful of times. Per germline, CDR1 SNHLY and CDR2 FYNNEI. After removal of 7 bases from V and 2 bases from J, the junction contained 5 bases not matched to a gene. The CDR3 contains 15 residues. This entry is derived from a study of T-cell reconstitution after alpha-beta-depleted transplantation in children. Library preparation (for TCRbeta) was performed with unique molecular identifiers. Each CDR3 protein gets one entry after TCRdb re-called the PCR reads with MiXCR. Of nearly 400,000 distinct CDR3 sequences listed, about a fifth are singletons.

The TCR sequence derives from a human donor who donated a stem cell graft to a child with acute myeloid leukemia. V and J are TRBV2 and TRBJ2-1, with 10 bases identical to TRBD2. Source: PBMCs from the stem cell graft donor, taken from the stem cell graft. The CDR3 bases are TGTGCCAGCATGGTAGCGGGAGGAACCTACAATGAGCAGTTCTTC. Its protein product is CASMVAGGTYNEQFF.